Detailed here is one TCR beta chain. No antigen is known for it. Assembly of TCR beta libraries relied on iRepertoire HTBI primers together with Arm-PCR of CDR3 regions. TCRdb redid the calling of the multiplex PCR reads with MiXCR, one entry per CDR3 protein. The sample includes over 300,000 distinct CDR3 sequences, around a fifth seen only once; the top ten take 29%. This record belongs to a study of regulatory T cells in long-lasting Graves disease. Germline V gene sequence: CDR1 SGDLS, CDR2 YYNGEE. The CDR3 has 14 residues. The V and J ends lost 4 bases and 2 bases, in that order; junction bases with no gene match: 4. Study outcomes and limitations: Thyroid tissue went unexamined; only peripheral blood was analyzed.

As to time point: persistent/refractory GD, antithyroid drugs over 5 years with positive TRAb. PBMC RNA was the source of the TCR library. The sequencing used peripheral blood mononuclear cells (PBMCs), collected when the disease was refractory, from a patient treated with antithyroid drugs. This receptor was identified in a female donor with Graves disease. The V and J genes are TRBV9 and TRBJ2-5, with 8 bases lining up with TRBD2. CDR3 sequence (DNA): TGTGCCAGCAGCCCCGGGACTAGACAAGAGACCCAGTACTTC. Protein product: CASSPGTRQETQYF.